This T cell receptor beta chain originates from a study of shared clonotypes between healthy human individuals. Looking at the study overall: Serving as donors were two women and a few men, whose ages spanned 18 to 49.

The germline V and J ends were trimmed by 6 bases and 6 bases, with 15 bases remaining between them. The CDR3 is 14 amino acids. Looked up from germline, CDR1 is MDHEN and CDR2 is SYDVKM. Assay used: immunoSEQ multiplex PCR; TCRdb lists only in-frame clones, some missing. The table has 2 million to 2.5 million clones, under 97% seen once. The sequenced sample was naive CD4+ T cells sorted from blood. Subset described: CD45RA+ positively selected. The genes are TRBV28 and TRBJ1-5; D is possibly TRBD1 (6 bases). The sequence came from a man younger than 35 in good health. The CDR3 DNA follows: TGTGCCAGCAGGGCCGGGGGGGCGGTTCAGCCCCAGCATTTT. It is translated as CASRAGGAVQPQHF.